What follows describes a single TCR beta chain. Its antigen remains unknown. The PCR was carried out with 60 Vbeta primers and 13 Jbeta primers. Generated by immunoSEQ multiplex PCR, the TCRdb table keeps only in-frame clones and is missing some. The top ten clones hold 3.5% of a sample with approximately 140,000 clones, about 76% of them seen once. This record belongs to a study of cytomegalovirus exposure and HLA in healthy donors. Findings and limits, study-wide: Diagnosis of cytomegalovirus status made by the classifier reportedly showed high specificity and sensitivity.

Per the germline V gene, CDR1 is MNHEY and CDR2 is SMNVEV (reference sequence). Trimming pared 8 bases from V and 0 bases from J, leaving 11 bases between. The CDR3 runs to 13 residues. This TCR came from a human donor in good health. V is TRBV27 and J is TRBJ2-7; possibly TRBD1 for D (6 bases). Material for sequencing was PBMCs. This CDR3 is CASATGSSYEQYF. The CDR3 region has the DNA TGTGCCAGCGCCACAGGGAGCTCCTACGAGCAGTACTTC.